This TCR beta chain was recovered during a study of glioma-infiltrating T cells after dendritic cell vaccination. Study-wide points: Estimated pretreatment TIL content predicted outcome after dendritic cell vaccination.

Measured with immunoSEQ multiplex PCR; TCRdb has only the in-frame clones, and not every one. The table shows 2,000 to 2,500 clones, with roughly 79% occurring only once. Stated time point: after dendritic cell vaccination, including at tumor progression/relapse. Dendritic cells derived from monocytes and pulsed with autologous tumor lysate formed the vaccine. Only patients with spare fresh-frozen tumor and over two years of follow-up were included. Patients received three intradermal dendritic cell vaccine injections at biweekly intervals. The germline V gene encodes CDR1 MDHEN and CDR2 SYDVKM. The CDR3 spans 14 residues. V was cut by 3 bases and J by 14 bases, with 22 bases left in between. A remark on this clone: Its specificity is not known.

The sample was tumor tissue, taken after dendritic cell vaccination. J is TRBJ1-2 and V is TRBV28; maybe TRBD1 (5 bases). This TCR was recovered from a human donor with glioblastoma. In DNA form, the CDR3 reads TGTGCCAGCAGTTTGGTTTCGGGGGGACGGGGGAATACCTTC. Translation: CASSLVSGGRGNTF.